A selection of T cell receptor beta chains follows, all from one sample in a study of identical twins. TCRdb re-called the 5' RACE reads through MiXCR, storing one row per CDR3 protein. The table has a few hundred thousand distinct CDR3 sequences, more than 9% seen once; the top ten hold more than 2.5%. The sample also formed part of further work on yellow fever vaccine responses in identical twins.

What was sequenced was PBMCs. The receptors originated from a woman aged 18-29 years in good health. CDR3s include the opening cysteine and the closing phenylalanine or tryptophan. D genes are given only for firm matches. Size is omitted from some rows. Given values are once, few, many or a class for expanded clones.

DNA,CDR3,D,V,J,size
TGTGCCAGCAGCCCGCCGGGACAAGTATACGAGCAGTACTTC,CASSPPGQVYEQYF,.,TRBV12-3/TRBV12-4,TRBJ2-7,many
TGCAGTGCTGAGGACAGGCGCAATCAGCCCCAGCATTTT,CSAEDRRNQPQHF,TRBD1,TRBV20-1,TRBJ1-5,few
TGTGCCATCAGTGAGTCCAGCGGGAGGTGGGTTTACGAGCAGTACTTC,CAISESSGRWVYEQYF,TRBD2,TRBV10-3,TRBJ2-7,many
TGCAGTGCTAGAGAGGGCAGGGGGTCTCAGCCCCAGCATTTT,CSAREGRGSQPQHF,TRBD1,TRBV20-1,TRBJ1-5,many
TGCGCCAGCAGCCAAGGGTCTATGTCGTATGGCTACACCTTC,CASSQGSMSYGYTF,.,TRBV4-1,TRBJ1-2,few
TGTGCCAGCAGCCCCGGGGGGGGAGCGGGAAACAATGAGCAGTTCTTC,CASSPGGGAGNNEQFF,TRBD2,TRBV7-9,TRBJ2-1,.
TGCAGCGTTGGGATAATGCTCACTGAAGCTTTCTTT,CSVGIMLTEAFF,.,TRBV29-1,TRBJ1-1,few
TGCAGTGCCAGCAGGGGAGATCGCACAGATACGCAGTATTTT,CSASRGDRTDTQYF,.,TRBV20-1,TRBJ2-3,few
TGCAGTGCTAGAGAAGGGTCCGGCAATCAGCCCCAGCATTTT,CSAREGSGNQPQHF,.,TRBV20-1,TRBJ1-5,few
TGTGCCAGCAGCGCCACTAGCGGGGGGAGGGGCACAGATACGCAGTATTTT,CASSATSGGRGTDTQYF,TRBD2,TRBV5-4,TRBJ2-3,.
TGTGCCAGCAGTTTAGGGAGAACCGGATACGAGCAGTACTTC,CASSLGRTGYEQYF,.,TRBV28,TRBJ2-7,.
TGTGCCAGCAGTTTACGGCGGGGGAGCCTCCAAGAGACCCAGTACTTC,CASSLRRGSLQETQYF,TRBD2,TRBV28,TRBJ2-5,.
TGTGCCATCAGGGAAGGACTAGGTCTCAACACCGGGGAGCTGTTTTTT,CAIREGLGLNTGELFF,TRBD2,TRBV10-3,TRBJ2-2,.
TGTGCCAGCAGTTACTCGTGGGGGGCCTACGAGCAGTACTTC,CASSYSWGAYEQYF,.,TRBV6-5,TRBJ2-7,.
TGTGCCAGCAGCTTAGTACCGACTAGAGGAGAGACCCAGTACTTC,CASSLVPTRGETQYF,.,TRBV7-9,TRBJ2-5,few
TGTGCCAGCAGCCAGACTCGGGGCGGGGCAAGCTCCTACAATGAGCAGTTCTTC,CASSQTRGGASSYNEQFF,.,TRBV4-2,TRBJ2-1,many
TGTGCCAGCAGCGTAATATTTCCGGGACAGGGATCCCCTGGGGCCAACGTCCTGACTTTC,CASSVIFPGQGSPGANVLTF,TRBD1,TRBV13,TRBJ2-6,.
TGTGCCAGCAGCGTCGGGGTTCAGACAGGGGAGGCTTTCTTT,CASSVGVQTGEAFF,TRBD1,TRBV9,TRBJ1-1,.
TGTGCCAGCAGCGGGAAGGCAGGGAGCTCCTACAATGAGCAGTTCTTC,CASSGKAGSSYNEQFF,.,TRBV7-9,TRBJ2-1,few
TGCGCCAGCAGCCAAGATCGCGCTAGCGGGCCCCTGGACGAGCAGTACTTC,CASSQDRASGPLDEQYF,TRBD2,TRBV4-3,TRBJ2-7,many
TGTGCCAGCAGTTTAACCGGGACAGGGAATGAAAAACTGTTTTTT,CASSLTGTGNEKLFF,TRBD1,TRBV12-3/TRBV12-4,TRBJ1-4,many
TGTGCCAGCAGCCAAGACCGGGACGTTAGCGGGGGGGCCGCAGATACGCAGTATTTT,CASSQDRDVSGGAADTQYF,TRBD2,TRBV3-1,TRBJ2-3,.
TGTGCCAGCAGCGCTGGTCCAGGGGGGAATGAGCAGTTCTTC,CASSAGPGGNEQFF,.,TRBV5-5,TRBJ2-1,many
TGCAGTGCTAGAGATCGGACTAGCCCGGTAGATACGCAGTATTTT,CSARDRTSPVDTQYF,TRBD2,TRBV20-1,TRBJ2-3,few
TGTGCCACCAGCAGAGATGGGCAGGGGTTGTCACCCCTCCACTTT,CATSRDGQGLSPLHF,.,TRBV15,TRBJ1-6,few
TGCGCCAGCAGCTTGGGTCGGGGGGCTAGCACAGATACGCAGTATTTT,CASSLGRGASTDTQYF,.,TRBV5-1,TRBJ2-3,.
TGTGCCAGCAGTTATCGGACTAGTGATTCCGATGAGCAGTTCTTC,CASSYRTSDSDEQFF,TRBD2,TRBV27,TRBJ2-1,few
TGTGCCAGCAGCGTAGCAGCGGGGAGCACAGATACGCAGTATTTT,CASSVAAGSTDTQYF,TRBD2,TRBV9,TRBJ2-3,.
TGCGCCAGCAGCCGACAGGGTGGGAACGAGCAGTACTTC,CASSRQGGNEQYF,TRBD1,TRBV5-1,TRBJ2-7,many
TGTGCCAGCAGATGGGACACGATCTCCTACGAGCAGTACTTC,CASRWDTISYEQYF,.,TRBV6-2/TRBV6-3,TRBJ2-7,many
TGTGCCAGCAGCTTAGCCGGGACTAGCGGGAGGGGTGAGCAGTTCTTC,CASSLAGTSGRGEQFF,TRBD2,TRBV11-2,TRBJ2-1,.
TGTGCCAGCAGCCCCGGGACTGCTAAGGATACGCAGTATTTT,CASSPGTAKDTQYF,.,TRBV7-9,TRBJ2-3,.
TGTGCCAGCAGCTTGGATTTCGTCGGCTACACCTTC,CASSLDFVGYTF,.,TRBV7-9,TRBJ1-2,few
TGTGCCAGCAGTTACTCCTTGGATACGCAGTATTTT,CASSYSLDTQYF,.,TRBV6-5,TRBJ2-3,.
TGCAGTGGGACGGACTCGTCGGTAGATACGCAGTATTTT,CSGTDSSVDTQYF,.,TRBV20-1,TRBJ2-3,.
TGTGCCAGCAGCTTGGCAGGTCTTCCACTATACAATGAGCAGTTCTTC,CASSLAGLPLYNEQFF,.,TRBV5-6,TRBJ2-1,.
TGCGCCAGCAGCTCGGAGGGGCCCGAGCAGTACTTC,CASSSEGPEQYF,.,TRBV5-1,TRBJ2-7,.
TGTGCCAGCAGCTTAGTGCGGGGGCCTGGGGCCAACGTCCTGACTTTC,CASSLVRGPGANVLTF,.,TRBV7-2,TRBJ2-6,.
TGTGCCACCTCCCCTCGGGACAGGGCAACCTACGAGCAGTACTTC,CATSPRDRATYEQYF,TRBD1,TRBV3-1,TRBJ2-7,.
TGTGCCACCCTCGAAGGACTAGCGGGAGATAAAAACATTCAGTACTTC,CATLEGLAGDKNIQYF,TRBD2,TRBV6-2/TRBV6-3,TRBJ2-4,.
TGTGCCAGCAGTTTCCCCCAGATCTCTGGAAACACCATATATTTT,CASSFPQISGNTIYF,.,TRBV12-3/TRBV12-4,TRBJ1-3,.
TGTGCCAGCAGCTTAGATACGGGACAGGGGGCCCGGACCGGGGAGCTGTTTTTT,CASSLDTGQGARTGELFF,TRBD1,TRBV11-2,TRBJ2-2,few
TGTGCCAGCAGGGTAGAAGGGCCTTTCTATGGCTACACCTTC,CASRVEGPFYGYTF,.,TRBV6-1,TRBJ1-2,.
TGCGCCAGCAGCCCCAGGCCGGGGGACGAGCAGTACTTC,CASSPRPGDEQYF,.,TRBV4-3,TRBJ2-7,few
TGCAGTGCTAGAGAACCCAGGGGTTGGGGCACAGATACGCAGTATTTT,CSAREPRGWGTDTQYF,.,TRBV20-1,TRBJ2-3,many
TGTGCCACCAGTGATCCGGTTAGCGGCTCTGGGGCCAACGTCCTGACTTTC,CATSDPVSGSGANVLTF,.,TRBV24-1,TRBJ2-6,.
TGTGCCAGCAGATCACGGTCGGGGTACGAGCAGTACTTC,CASRSRSGYEQYF,.,TRBV6-1,TRBJ2-7,few
TGTGCCAGCAGTTTAGATCTCCTGTGGGCCCAGTACTTC,CASSLDLLWAQYF,.,TRBV11-2,TRBJ2-5,few
TGTGCCAGCAGCTTGGGGTCCCACAGGGGGCGGGGCACCGGGGAGCTGTTTTTT,CASSLGSHRGRGTGELFF,TRBD1,TRBV5-6,TRBJ2-2,.
TGCGCCAGCAGCTGGTCCGGGACAGGGCGGGACGAGCAGTACTTC,CASSWSGTGRDEQYF,TRBD1,TRBV5-1,TRBJ2-7,.
TGTGCCTGGGACATCCAAAGCTCCTACGAGCAGTACTTC,CAWDIQSSYEQYF,.,TRBV30,TRBJ2-7,.
TGCAGCGGCGAATTGGGGGACGAGCAGTACTTC,CSGELGDEQYF,.,TRBV29-1,TRBJ2-7,few
TGTGCCAGCAGTGAACAGGGGGGTTTGGACACTGAAGCTTTCTTT,CASSEQGGLDTEAFF,TRBD1,TRBV6-1,TRBJ1-1,.